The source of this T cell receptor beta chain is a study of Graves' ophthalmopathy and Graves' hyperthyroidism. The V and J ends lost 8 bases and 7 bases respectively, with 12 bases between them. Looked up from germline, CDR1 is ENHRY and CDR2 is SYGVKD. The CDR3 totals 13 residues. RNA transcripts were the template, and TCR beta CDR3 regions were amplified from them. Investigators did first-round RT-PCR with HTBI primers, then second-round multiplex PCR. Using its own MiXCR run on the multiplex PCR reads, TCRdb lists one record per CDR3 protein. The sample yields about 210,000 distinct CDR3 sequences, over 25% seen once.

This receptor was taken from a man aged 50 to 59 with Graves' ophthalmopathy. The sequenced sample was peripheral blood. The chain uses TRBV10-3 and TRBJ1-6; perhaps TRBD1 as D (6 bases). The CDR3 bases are TGTGCCATCCGCGGGGGCGAGAATTCACCCCTCCACTTT. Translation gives CAIRGGENSPLHF.